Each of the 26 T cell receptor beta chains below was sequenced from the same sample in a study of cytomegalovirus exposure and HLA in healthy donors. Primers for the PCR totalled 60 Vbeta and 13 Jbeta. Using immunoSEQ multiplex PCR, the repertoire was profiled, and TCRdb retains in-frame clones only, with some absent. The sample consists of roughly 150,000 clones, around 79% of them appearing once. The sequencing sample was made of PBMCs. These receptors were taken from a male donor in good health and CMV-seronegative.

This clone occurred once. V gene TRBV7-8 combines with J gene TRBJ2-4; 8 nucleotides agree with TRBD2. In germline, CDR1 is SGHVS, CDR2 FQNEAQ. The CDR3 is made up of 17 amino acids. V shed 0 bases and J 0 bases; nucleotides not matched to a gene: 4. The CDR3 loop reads CASSLAGLAGAKNIQYF. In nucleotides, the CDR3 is TGTGCCAGCAGCTTAGCTGGCCTAGCGGGAGCCAAAAACATTCAGTACTTC.

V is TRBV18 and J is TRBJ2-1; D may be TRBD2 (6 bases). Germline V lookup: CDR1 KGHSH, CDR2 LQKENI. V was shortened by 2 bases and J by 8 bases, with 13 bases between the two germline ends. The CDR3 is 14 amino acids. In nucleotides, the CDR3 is TGTGCCAGCTCACCATGGACGGGAGATGATGAGCAGTTCTTC. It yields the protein CASSPWTGDDEQFF. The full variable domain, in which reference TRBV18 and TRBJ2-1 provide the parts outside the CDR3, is NAGVMQNPRHLVRRRGQEARLRCSPMKGHSHVYWYRQLPEEGLKFMVYLQKENIIDESGMPKERFSAEFPKEGPSILRIQQVVRGDSAAYFCASSPWTGDDEQFFGPGTRLTVL.

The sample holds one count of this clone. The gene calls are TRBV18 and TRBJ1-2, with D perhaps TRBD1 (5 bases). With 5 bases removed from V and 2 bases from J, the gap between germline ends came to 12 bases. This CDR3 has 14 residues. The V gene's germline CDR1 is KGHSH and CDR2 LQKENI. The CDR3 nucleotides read TGTGCCAGCTCAAACCAGGGTGGAAACTATGGCTACACCTTC. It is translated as CASSNQGGNYGYTF.

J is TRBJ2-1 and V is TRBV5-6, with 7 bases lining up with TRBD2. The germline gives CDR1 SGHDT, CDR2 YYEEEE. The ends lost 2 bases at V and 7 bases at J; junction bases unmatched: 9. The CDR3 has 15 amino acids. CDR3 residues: CASSFIQRDFNEQFF. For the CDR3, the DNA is TGTGCCAGCAGCTTTATACAGCGGGACTTTAATGAGCAGTTCTTC. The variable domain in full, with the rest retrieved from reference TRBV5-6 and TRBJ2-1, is DAGVTQSPTHLIKTRGQQVTLRCSPKSGHDTVSWYQQALGQGPQFIFQYYEEEERQRGNFPDRFSGHQFPNYSSELNVNALLLGDSALYLCASSFIQRDFNEQFFGPGTRLTVL.

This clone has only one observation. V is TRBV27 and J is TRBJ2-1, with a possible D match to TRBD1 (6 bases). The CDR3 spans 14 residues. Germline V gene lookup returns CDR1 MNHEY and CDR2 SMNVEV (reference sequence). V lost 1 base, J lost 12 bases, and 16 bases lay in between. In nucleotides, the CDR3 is TGTGCCAGCAGTTTATACCGGGACACCGGAGGGCAGTTCTTC. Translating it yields CASSLYRDTGGQFF.

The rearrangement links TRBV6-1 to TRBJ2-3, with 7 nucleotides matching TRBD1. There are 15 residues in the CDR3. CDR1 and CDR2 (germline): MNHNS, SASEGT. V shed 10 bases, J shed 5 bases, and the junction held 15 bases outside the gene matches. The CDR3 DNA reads TGTGCCACCGAATCACAGACAGGGATAGGAGATACGCAGTATTTT. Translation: CATESQTGIGDTQYF.

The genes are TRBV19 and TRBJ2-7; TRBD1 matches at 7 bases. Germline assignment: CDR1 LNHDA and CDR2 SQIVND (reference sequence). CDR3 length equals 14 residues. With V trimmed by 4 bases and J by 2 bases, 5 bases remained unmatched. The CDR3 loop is CASSTWTGTYEQYF. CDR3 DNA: TGTGCCAGTAGTACTTGGACAGGTACCTACGAGCAGTACTTC.

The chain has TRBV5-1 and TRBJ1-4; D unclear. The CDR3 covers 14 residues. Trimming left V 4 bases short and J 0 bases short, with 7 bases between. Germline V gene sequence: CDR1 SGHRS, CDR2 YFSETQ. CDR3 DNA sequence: TGCGCCAGCAGCAGGAGAACAACTAATGAAAAACTGTTTTTT. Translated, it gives CASSRRTTNEKLFF.

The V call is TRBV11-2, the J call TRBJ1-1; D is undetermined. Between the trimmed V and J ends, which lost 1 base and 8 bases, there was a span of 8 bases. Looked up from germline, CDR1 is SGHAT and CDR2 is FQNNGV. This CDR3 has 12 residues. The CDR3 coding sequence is TGTGCCAGCAGCTTAGTCGGGTGGGAAGCTTTCTTT. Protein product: CASSLVGWEAFF. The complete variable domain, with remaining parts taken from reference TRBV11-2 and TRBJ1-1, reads EAGVAQSPRYKIIEKRQSVAFWCNPISGHATLYWYQQILGQGPKLLIQFQNNGVVDDSQLPKDRFSAERLKGVDSTLKIQPAKLEDSAVYLCASSLVGWEAFFGQGTRLTVV.

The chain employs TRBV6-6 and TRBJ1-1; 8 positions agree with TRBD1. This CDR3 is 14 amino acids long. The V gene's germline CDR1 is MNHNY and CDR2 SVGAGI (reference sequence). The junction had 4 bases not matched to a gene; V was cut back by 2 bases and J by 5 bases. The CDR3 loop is CASSYTGGQTEAFF. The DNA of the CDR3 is TGTGCCAGCAGTTACACAGGGGGGCAAACTGAAGCTTTCTTT.

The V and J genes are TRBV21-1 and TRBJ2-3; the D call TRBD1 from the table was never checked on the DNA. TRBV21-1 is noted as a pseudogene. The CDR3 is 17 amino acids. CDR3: CASSGHWTGESTDTQYF. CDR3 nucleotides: TGTGCCAGCAGCGGTCACTGGACAGGGGAGAGCACAGATACGCAGTATTTT.

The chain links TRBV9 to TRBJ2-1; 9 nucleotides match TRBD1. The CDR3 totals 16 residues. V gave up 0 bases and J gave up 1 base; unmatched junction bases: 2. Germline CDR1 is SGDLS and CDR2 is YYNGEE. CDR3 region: CASSVGGTGSYNEQFF. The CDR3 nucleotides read TGTGCCAGCAGCGTAGGTGGGACAGGGTCCTACAATGAGCAGTTCTTC.

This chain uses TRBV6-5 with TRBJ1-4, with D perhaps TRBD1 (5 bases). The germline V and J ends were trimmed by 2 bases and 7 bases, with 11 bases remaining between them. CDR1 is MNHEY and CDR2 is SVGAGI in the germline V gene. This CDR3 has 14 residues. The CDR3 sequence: CASSYGGASEKLFF. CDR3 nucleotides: TGTGCCAGCAGTTACGGCGGGGCTAGTGAAAAACTGTTTTTT.

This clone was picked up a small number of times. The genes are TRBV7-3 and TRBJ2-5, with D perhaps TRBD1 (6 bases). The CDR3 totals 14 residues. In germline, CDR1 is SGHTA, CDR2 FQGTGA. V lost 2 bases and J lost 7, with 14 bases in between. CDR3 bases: TGTGCCAGCAGCTTACAGGGGACCGCTGGGACCCAGTACTTC. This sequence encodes CASSLQGTAGTQYF.

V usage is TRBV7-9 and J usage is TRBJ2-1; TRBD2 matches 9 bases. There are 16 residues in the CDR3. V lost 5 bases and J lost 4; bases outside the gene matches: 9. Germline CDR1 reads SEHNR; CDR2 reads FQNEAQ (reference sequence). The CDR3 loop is CASSQTSGIRYNEQFF. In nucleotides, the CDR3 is TGTGCCAGCAGCCAGACTAGCGGTATACGATACAATGAGCAGTTCTTC.

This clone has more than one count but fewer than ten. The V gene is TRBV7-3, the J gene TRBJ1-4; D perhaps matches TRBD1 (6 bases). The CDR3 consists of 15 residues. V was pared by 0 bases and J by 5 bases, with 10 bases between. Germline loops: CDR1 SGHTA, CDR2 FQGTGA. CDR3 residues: CASSLTGQTNEKLFF. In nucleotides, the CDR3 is TGTGCCAGCAGCTTAACCGGACAGACGAATGAAAAACTGTTTTTT. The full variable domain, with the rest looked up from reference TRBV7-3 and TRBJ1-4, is GAGVSQTPSNKVTEKGKYVELRCDPISGHTALYWYRQSLGQGPEFLIYFQGTGAADDSGLPNDRFFAVRPEGSVSTLKIQRTERGDSAVYLCASSLTGQTNEKLFFGSGTQLSVL.

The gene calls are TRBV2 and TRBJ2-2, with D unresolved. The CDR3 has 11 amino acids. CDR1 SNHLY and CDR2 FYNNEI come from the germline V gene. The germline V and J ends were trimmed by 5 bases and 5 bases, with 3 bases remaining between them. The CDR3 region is CASSPTGELFF. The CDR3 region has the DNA TGTGCCAGCAGTCCAACCGGGGAGCTGTTTTTT.

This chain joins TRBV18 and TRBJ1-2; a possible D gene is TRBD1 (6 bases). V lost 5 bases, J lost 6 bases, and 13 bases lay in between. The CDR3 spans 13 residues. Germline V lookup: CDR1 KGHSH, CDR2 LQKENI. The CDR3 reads CASSTQGGNGYTF. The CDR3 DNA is TGTGCCAGCTCAACACAGGGAGGTAATGGCTACACCTTC.

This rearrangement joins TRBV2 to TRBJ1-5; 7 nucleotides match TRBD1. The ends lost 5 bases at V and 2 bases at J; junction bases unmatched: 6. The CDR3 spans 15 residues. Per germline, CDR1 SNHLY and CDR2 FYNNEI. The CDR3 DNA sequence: TGTGCCAGCAGTCCAGACAGGGCTGGCAATCAGCCCCAGCATTTT. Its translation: CASSPDRAGNQPQHF.

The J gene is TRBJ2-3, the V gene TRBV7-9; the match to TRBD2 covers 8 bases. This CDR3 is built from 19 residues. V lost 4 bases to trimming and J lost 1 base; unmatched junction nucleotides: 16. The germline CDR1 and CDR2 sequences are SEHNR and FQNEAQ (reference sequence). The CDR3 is CASSSFRSSGSSGTDTQYF. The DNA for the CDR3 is TGTGCCAGCAGCTCATTCCGATCAAGCGGGAGTTCTGGCACAGATACGCAGTATTTT. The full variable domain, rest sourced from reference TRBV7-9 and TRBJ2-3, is DTGVSQNPRHKITKRGQNVTFRCDPISEHNRLYWYRQTLGQGPEFLTYFQNEAQLEKSRLLSDRFSAERPKGSFSTLEIQRTEQGDSAMYLCASSSFRSSGSSGTDTQYFGPGTRLTVL.

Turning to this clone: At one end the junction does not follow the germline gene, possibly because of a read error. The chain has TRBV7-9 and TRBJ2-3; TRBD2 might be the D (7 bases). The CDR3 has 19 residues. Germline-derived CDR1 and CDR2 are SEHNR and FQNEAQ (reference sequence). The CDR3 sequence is CSSSAPARWGRGGTDTQYF. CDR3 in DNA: TGTTCCAGCAGCGCCCCTGCCCGTTGGGGGAGGGGGGGAACAGATACGCAGTATTTT. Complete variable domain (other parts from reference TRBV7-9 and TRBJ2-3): DTGVSQNPRHKITKRGQNVTFRCDPISEHNRLYWYRQTLGQGPEFLTYFQNEAQLEKSRLLSDRFSAERPKGSFSTLEIQRTEQGDSAMYLCSSSAPARWGRGGTDTQYFGPGTRLTVL.

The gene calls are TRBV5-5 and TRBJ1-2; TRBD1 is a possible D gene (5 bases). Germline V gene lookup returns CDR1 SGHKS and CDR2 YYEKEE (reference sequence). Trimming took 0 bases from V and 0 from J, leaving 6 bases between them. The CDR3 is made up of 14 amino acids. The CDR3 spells CASSLGGANYGYTF. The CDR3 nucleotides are TGTGCCAGCAGCTTGGGGGGGGCTAACTATGGCTACACCTTC.

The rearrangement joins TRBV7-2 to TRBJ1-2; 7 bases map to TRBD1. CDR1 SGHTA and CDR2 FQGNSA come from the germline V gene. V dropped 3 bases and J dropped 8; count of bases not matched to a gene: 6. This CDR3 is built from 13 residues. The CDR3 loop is CASSLEGARGYTF. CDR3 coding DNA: TGTGCCAGCAGCTTGGAGGGGGCAAGAGGCTACACCTTC.

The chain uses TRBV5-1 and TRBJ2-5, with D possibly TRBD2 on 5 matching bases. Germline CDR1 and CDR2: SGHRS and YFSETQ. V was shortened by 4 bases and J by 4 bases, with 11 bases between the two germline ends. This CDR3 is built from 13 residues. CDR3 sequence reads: CASSQGGGETQYF. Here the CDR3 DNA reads TGCGCCAGCAGCCAAGGAGGAGGAGAGACCCAGTACTTC. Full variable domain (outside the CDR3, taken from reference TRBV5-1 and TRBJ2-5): KAGVTQTPRYLIKTRGQQVTLSCSPISGHRSVSWYQQTPGQGLQFLFEYFSETQRNKGNFPGRFSGRQFSNSRSEMNVSTLELGDSALYLCASSQGGGETQYFGPGTRLLVL.

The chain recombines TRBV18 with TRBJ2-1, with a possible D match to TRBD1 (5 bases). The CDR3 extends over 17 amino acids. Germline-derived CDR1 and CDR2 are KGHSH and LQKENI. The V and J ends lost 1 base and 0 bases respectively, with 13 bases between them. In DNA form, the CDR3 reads TGTGCCAGCTCACCACTTAACGGGCAGGGCTCCTACAATGAGCAGTTCTTC. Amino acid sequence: CASSPLNGQGSYNEQFF.

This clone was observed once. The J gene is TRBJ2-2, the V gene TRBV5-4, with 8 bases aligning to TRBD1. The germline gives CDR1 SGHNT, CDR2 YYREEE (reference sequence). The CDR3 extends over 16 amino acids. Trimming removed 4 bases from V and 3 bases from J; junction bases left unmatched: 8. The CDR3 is CASSRGTGSDTGELFF. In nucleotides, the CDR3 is TGTGCCAGCAGCCGGGGGACAGGATCCGACACCGGGGAGCTGTTTTTT.